The 13 T cell receptor beta chains listed next were all sequenced from one sample in a study of T cells in Graves' hyperthyroidism and ophthalmopathy. What was amplified from RNA transcripts were TCR beta CDR3 regions. TCR CDR3 regions were first amplified by RT-PCR with HTBI primers. MiXCR was run by TCRdb on the multiplex PCR reads, yielding one entry per CDR3 protein. The table lists 800,000 or so distinct CDR3 sequences, roughly 40% of them singletons, with approximately 10% in the top ten. Sequenced sample: blood. The receptors derive from a man in his late teens or twenties with Graves' hyperthyroidism.

This clonotype was counted at least ten times. The chain has TRBV9 and TRBJ2-6, with D possibly matching TRBD1 (5 bases). Germline values: CDR1 SGDLS, CDR2 YYNGEE. The length of the CDR3 is 12 residues. Deletions cut 2 bases from V and 14 bases from J, with 11 bases between. CDR3 DNA: TGTGCCAGCAGCGTTCCTAGGGGAATCCTGACTTTC. It translates to CASSVPRGILTF.

This clonotype was detected ten times or more. The V call is TRBV5-1, the J call TRBJ2-7; 14 nucleotides agree with TRBD2. Trimming at V came to 4 bases and at J to 11 bases, leaving 5 bases not matched to a gene. Germline V gives CDR1 SGHRS, CDR2 YFSETQ. The CDR3 totals 13 residues. CDR3 bases: TGCGCCAGCAGCCCGGGACTAGCGGGAGTCAAGTACTTC. This translates into CASSPGLAGVKYF.

The V call is TRBV5-5, the J call TRBJ1-1; TRBD1 agrees at 7 bases. The J segment lost 5 bases and the V segment lost 3 bases, leaving 7 bases of the junction unmatched. Per the germline V gene, CDR1 is SGHKS and CDR2 is YYEKEE (reference sequence). The CDR3 totals 14 residues. This CDR3 reads CASSSRQGWTEAFF. The CDR3 DNA reads as TGTGCCAGCAGCTCCAGACAGGGTTGGACTGAAGCTTTCTTT. Combining the CDR3 with reference TRBV5-5 and TRBJ1-1 gives the whole variable domain DAGVTQSPTHLIKTRGQQVTLRCSPISGHKSVSWYQQVLGQGPQFIFQYYEKEERGRGNFPDRFSARQFPNYSSELNVNALLLGDSALYLCASSSRQGWTEAFFGQGTRLTVV.

With respect to this clonotype: At one end, the junction sequence differs from germline, possibly due to a read error. This chain connects TRBV10-3 to TRBJ1-2; weak D call: TRBD1 (5 bases). This CDR3 is 16 amino acids long. CDR1 ENHRY and CDR2 SYGVKD come from the germline V gene. Written as DNA, the CDR3 is TGTGCCAGCAGTGACCGGGGCAGGAATGTTGGCTATGGCTACACCTTC. Amino acid sequence: CASSDRGRNVGYGYTF.

This clonotype was counted at least ten times. The chain's CDR3 is CASKGTGAGNYGYTF. For the CDR3, the DNA is TGTGCCAGCAAGGGGACAGGGGCCGGGAACTATGGCTACACCTTC. The gene calls are TRBV2 and TRBJ1-2, with 10 bases identical to TRBD1. CDR3 length equals 15 residues. With 7 bases clipped from V and 2 bases from J, the junction kept 7 bases outside the gene matches. CDR1 and CDR2 from the germline V gene are SNHLY and FYNNEI.

This clonotype showed up just a few times. The chain has TRBV5-6 and TRBJ2-7; D is perhaps TRBD1 (6 bases). Germline V gives CDR1 SGHDT, CDR2 YYEEEE. The V end was cut by 1 base, the J end by 0 bases, with 14 bases between. This CDR3 spans 16 amino acids. DNA for the CDR3: TGTGCCAGCAGCTTGTATTCAGGGGCCGCCTCCTACGAGCAGTACTTC. It codes for CASSLYSGAASYEQYF. The full variable domain, rest sourced from reference TRBV5-6 and TRBJ2-7, is DAGVTQSPTHLIKTRGQQVTLRCSPKSGHDTVSWYQQALGQGPQFIFQYYEEEERQRGNFPDRFSGHQFPNYSSELNVNALLLGDSALYLCASSLYSGAASYEQYFGPGTRLTVT.

This clonotype has at least ten counts. This rearrangement joins TRBV15 to TRBJ2-7; D is possibly TRBD1 or TRBD2 (7 bases each). Trimming removed 2 bases at V and 4 bases at J, with 9 bases between. This CDR3 has 13 amino acids. CDR1 is LNHNV and CDR2 is YYDKDF in the germline V gene (reference sequence). The DNA of the CDR3 is TGTGCCACCAGCAGACAGGGGGGGTACGAGCAGTACTTC. Its protein product is CATSRQGGYEQYF.

The chain has TRBV7-9 and TRBJ1-1; D remains ambiguous. Looked up from germline, CDR1 is SEHNR and CDR2 is FQNEAQ (reference sequence). This CDR3 has 14 amino acids. V shed 6 bases and J shed 4 bases, with 15 bases lying between them. CDR3 coding DNA: TGTGCCAGCAGACCCCCCCTGGCGTCCACTGAAGCTTTCTTT. Its translation: CASRPPLASTEAFF.

This clonotype occurred many times. J is TRBJ1-2 and V is TRBV5-1; unclear D gene. Germline values: CDR1 SGHRS, CDR2 YFSETQ. Between the trimmed V and J ends, which lost 0 bases and 2 bases, there was a span of 8 bases. The CDR3 contains 14 residues. The CDR3 loop is CASSLGEENYGYTF. CDR3 coding DNA: TGCGCCAGCAGCTTGGGAGAGGAGAACTATGGCTACACCTTC.

The sample holds a few counts of this clonotype. The chain joins TRBV6-5 to TRBJ1-1; possibly TRBD1 for D (5 bases). The CDR3 runs to 14 residues. Germline V gene sequence: CDR1 MNHEY, CDR2 SVGAGI. Trimming took off 8 bases at V and 6 bases at J, with 19 bases between the two ends. The CDR3, as DNA: TGTGCCAGCGGAGACAGTGTGGGGTCGTCTGAAGCTTTCTTT. It specifies CASGDSVGSSEAFF.

The chain couples TRBV7-9 to TRBJ2-5, with 9 bases identical to TRBD1. J gave up 5 bases and V 4 bases, and 11 bases lay outside the gene matches. The germline gives CDR1 SEHNR, CDR2 FQNEAQ (reference sequence). This CDR3 has 16 residues. The CDR3 protein is CASSYLGTGIHETQYF. CDR3 in DNA: TGTGCCAGCAGCTACCTCGGGACAGGGATCCATGAGACCCAGTACTTC. The whole variable domain, filled in from reference TRBV7-9 and TRBJ2-5, reads DTGVSQNPRHKITKRGQNVTFRCDPISEHNRLYWYRQTLGQGPEFLTYFQNEAQLEKSRLLSDRFSAERPKGSFSTLEIQRTEQGDSAMYLCASSYLGTGIHETQYFGPGTRLLVL.

Only a few counts were recorded for this clonotype. The rearrangement links TRBV20-1 to TRBJ2-2, with D possibly called TRBD1 or TRBD2 (6 bases each). CDR3 length: 15 residues. V was pared by 3 bases and J by 5 bases, with 16 bases between. The germline CDR1 and CDR2 sequences are DFQATT and SNEGSKA (reference sequence). The CDR3 loop reads CSARAGGPKTGELFF. The CDR3 DNA follows: TGCAGTGCTAGGGCTGGGGGGCCTAAAACCGGGGAGCTGTTTTTT.

This clonotype was observed a handful of times. The chain links TRBV5-6 to TRBJ2-5; TRBD1 matches at 10 bases. The V and J ends lost 2 bases and 3 bases, in that order; junction bases with no gene match: 7. The germline V gene encodes CDR1 SGHDT and CDR2 YYEEEE. This CDR3 has 16 amino acids. This CDR3 is CASSLRSGTGEETQYF. The CDR3 coding sequence is TGTGCCAGCAGCTTACGGTCCGGGACAGGGGAAGAGACCCAGTACTTC.